The next 20 T cell receptor beta chains were all read from a single sample in a study of low-dose radiotherapy and immunotherapy resistance in tumors. With TRAV- and TRBV-specific primers, first-strand cDNA was made, covering the alpha and beta chains. The authors amplified TCRs for 20 to 25 PCR cycles with a constant-region primer and a V-primer adapter. Each CDR3 protein gets one entry after TCRdb re-called the reads with MiXCR. Of some 7,100 distinct CDR3 sequences in the sample, around 53% are singletons; the top ten hold approximately 12%. The source is a human donor with advanced metastatic prostate, ovarian, gallbladder or colorectal cancer (not recorded which). This table probably holds off-target reads from a library built for another chain.

The rearrangement links TRBV12-3 or TRBV12-4 to TRBJ1-5, with D maybe TRBD1 (6 bases). V shed 7 bases and J shed 6 bases, with 16 bases lying between them. The CDR3 consists of 14 residues. CDR3 sequence (DNA): TGTGCCAGCAAAGGTGGGGGGCCGGGTCAGCCCCAGCATTTT. Encoded protein: CASKGGGPGQPQHF.

This chain joins TRBV15 and TRBJ2-7; 7 nucleotides match TRBD1. Germline V gene lookup returns CDR1 LNHNV and CDR2 YYDKDF (reference sequence). V shed 2 bases and J 7 bases; nucleotides not matched to a gene: 5. This CDR3 has 13 amino acids. The DNA of the CDR3 is TGTGCCACCAGCAGATGGGACAGTGAAGAGCAGTACTTC. It yields the protein CATSRWDSEEQYF.

This clonotype showed up just a few times. This chain uses TRBV12-3 or TRBV12-4 with TRBJ2-7; D is possibly TRBD2 (7 bases). Between the trimmed V and J ends, which lost 0 bases and 5 bases, there was a span of 17 bases. The CDR3 loop spans 16 amino acids. CDR3: CASSLAYGRGGNEQYF. In DNA, the CDR3 is TGTGCCAGCAGTTTAGCGTACGGCAGGGGAGGGAACGAGCAGTACTTC.

The rearrangement links TRBV5-1 to TRBJ2-3; D perhaps matches TRBD2 (6 bases). Germline loops: CDR1 SGHRS, CDR2 YFSETQ. The CDR3 has 14 residues. Trimming stripped 0 bases from V and 3 bases from J, with 8 bases between. DNA of the CDR3: TGCGCCAGCAGCTTGGCGGGGGATACAGATACGCAGTATTTT. Its translation: CASSLAGDTDTQYF.

This rearrangement joins TRBV9 to TRBJ2-6; the match to TRBD1 covers 12 bases. Trimming cost V 0 bases and J 3 bases; bases outside gene matches: 4. Germline V gene lookup returns CDR1 SGDLS and CDR2 YYNGEE. The CDR3 extends over 18 amino acids. CDR3: CASSVGGQGAYGANVLTF. The DNA for the CDR3 is TGTGCCAGCAGCGTAGGGGGACAGGGGGCTTATGGGGCCAACGTCCTGACTTTC.

The CDR3 here is CASSPGLAGEREFYEQYF. In DNA, the CDR3 is TGTGCCAGCAGTCCAGGACTAGCGGGAGAGAGGGAGTTCTACGAGCAGTACTTC. The genes are TRBV27 and TRBJ2-7, with 13 bases identical to TRBD2. V dropped 5 bases and J dropped 3; count of bases not matched to a gene: 13. Germline V gene lookup returns CDR1 MNHEY and CDR2 SMNVEV (reference sequence). The CDR3 totals 18 residues.

J is TRBJ2-1 and V is TRBV29-1; no definite D call. This CDR3 comprises 13 residues. V lost 3 bases, J lost 2 bases, and 8 bases lay in between. The germline V gene has CDR1 SQVTM and CDR2 ANQGSEA. For the CDR3, the DNA is TGCAGCGTTGAGGGTTTTACCTACAATGAGCAGTTCTTC. This encodes CSVEGFTYNEQFF.

The V and J genes are TRBV5-1 and TRBJ2-2, with D hard to call. Germline V CDR1 and CDR2: SGHRS, YFSETQ. This CDR3 comprises 13 residues. Trimming removed 1 base from V and 3 bases from J, with 4 bases in between. The CDR3 is CASSLRDTGELFF. CDR3 sequence (DNA): TGCGCCAGCAGCTTGCGGGACACCGGGGAGCTGTTTTTT.

This clonotype was detected only once. The chain combines TRBV28 with TRBJ1-2; D may be TRBD1 (6 bases). Looked up from germline, CDR1 is MDHEN and CDR2 is SYDVKM. The CDR3 covers 18 residues. V lost 2 bases and J 1 base, leaving 20 bases between the germline ends. The CDR3 reads CASSLTGGFGGLNYGYTF. CDR3 DNA: TGTGCCAGCAGTTTAACGGGGGGTTTTGGGGGCCTTAACTATGGCTACACCTTC.

This clonotype was seen only a few times. The chain carries TRBV5-6 and TRBJ2-7; 7 positions agree with TRBD1. This CDR3 is 13 amino acids long. The V and J ends lost 3 bases and 3 bases, in that order; junction bases with no gene match: 3. Germline CDR1 and CDR2: SGHDT and YYEEEE. The CDR3 nucleotides read TGTGCCAGCAGCTCACAGGGGTACTACGAGCAGTACTTC. Translating gives CASSSQGYYEQYF.

The chain employs TRBV10-3 and TRBJ1-2; 7 bases line up with TRBD1. CDR3 length equals 12 residues. V gave up 7 bases and J gave up 8 bases; unmatched junction bases: 7. CDR1 is ENHRY and CDR2 is SYGVKD in the germline V gene. DNA for the CDR3: TGTGCCATCACCGGGACAGCACGGGGCTACACCTTC. Translating it yields CAITGTARGYTF.

The chain is built from TRBV12-3 or TRBV12-4 and TRBJ1-1; D gene uncertain. CDR3 length equals 12 residues. V was trimmed by 7 bases and J by 2 bases, leaving 8 bases between them. Here the CDR3 reads CASMTGNTEAFF. The CDR3 DNA reads TGTGCCAGCATGACCGGCAACACTGAAGCTTTCTTT.

This clonotype was found a few times. This chain links TRBV10-3 with TRBJ2-7; either TRBD1 or TRBD2 may supply D (5 bases each). CDR1 and CDR2 from the germline V gene are ENHRY and SYGVKD. This CDR3 region has 13 residues. Trimming stripped 6 bases from V and 2 bases from J, with 11 bases between. The CDR3, as DNA: TGTGCCATCAGCGGGACCCGAACCTACGAGCAGTACTTC. This codes for CAISGTRTYEQYF.

The chain uses TRBV2 and TRBJ1-5, with D hard to call. Germline V gives CDR1 SNHLY, CDR2 FYNNEI. Trimming stripped 6 bases from V and 4 bases from J, with 4 bases between. The CDR3 loop spans 11 amino acids. This CDR3 reads CASRQNQPQHF. The CDR3 bases are TGTGCCAGCAGGCAAAATCAGCCCCAGCATTTT.

V is TRBV28 and J is TRBJ2-7; the D gene could be TRBD1 or TRBD2 (5 bases each). Germline V CDR1 and CDR2: MDHEN, SYDVKM. V was clipped by 5 bases and J by 0 bases, with 11 bases between them. CDR3 length: 14 amino acids. The CDR3 spells CASSPAGTSYEQYF. For the CDR3, the DNA is TGTGCCAGCAGTCCCGCCGGGACCTCCTACGAGCAGTACTTC.

This chain joins TRBV5-1 and TRBJ2-7; 7 bases map to TRBD1. Per germline, CDR1 SGHRS and CDR2 YFSETQ. There are 18 residues in the CDR3. The V and J ends lost 0 bases and 3 bases, in that order; junction bases with no gene match: 15. The CDR3 here is CASSLGDTTRGRNYEQYF. The CDR3 DNA follows: TGCGCCAGCAGCTTGGGGGATACTACGAGGGGGCGGAACTACGAGCAGTACTTC. The full variable domain, its missing parts supplied by reference TRBV5-1 and TRBJ2-7, is KAGVTQTPRYLIKTRGQQVTLSCSPISGHRSVSWYQQTPGQGLQFLFEYFSETQRNKGNFPGRFSGRQFSNSRSEMNVSTLELGDSALYLCASSLGDTTRGRNYEQYFGPGTRLTVT.

The gene calls are TRBV5-4 and TRBJ2-5; tentative D call: TRBD2 (5 bases). The CDR3 is made up of 14 amino acids. V lost 4 bases, J lost 3 bases, and 13 bases lay in between. Germline lookup yields CDR1 SGHNT and CDR2 YYREEE (reference sequence). CDR3 protein: CASSHKRTEETQYF. The CDR3 DNA is TGTGCCAGCAGCCATAAGCGGACTGAAGAGACCCAGTACTTC.

The chain joins TRBV5-5 to TRBJ2-1, with D unclear. The V gene's germline CDR1 is SGHKS and CDR2 YYEKEE (reference sequence). The CDR3 consists of 13 residues. V lost 0 bases and J lost 6, with 7 bases in between. CDR3 sequence: CASSLDWINEQFF. As DNA, the CDR3 is TGTGCCAGCAGCTTGGACTGGATCAATGAGCAGTTCTTC.

The V gene is TRBV9, the J gene TRBJ2-7; D perhaps matches TRBD1 (5 bases). This CDR3 comprises 14 residues. The V gene lost 0 bases and the J gene lost 3 bases, with 10 bases spanning the gap. In germline, CDR1 is SGDLS, CDR2 YYNGEE. The CDR3 DNA reads as TGTGCCAGCAGCGTAGGCTCAGGGAACTACGAGCAGTACTTC. Protein product: CASSVGSGNYEQYF.

The CDR3 region has the DNA TGTGCCAGCAGAGCCGGGACTAGCGGCACCGGGGAGCTGTTTTTT. Protein product: CASRAGTSGTGELFF. The rearrangement joins TRBV2 to TRBJ2-2; TRBD2 matches at 11 bases. Germline V gives CDR1 SNHLY, CDR2 FYNNEI. The CDR3 totals 15 residues. With 6 bases clipped from V and 4 bases from J, the junction kept 4 bases outside the gene matches.